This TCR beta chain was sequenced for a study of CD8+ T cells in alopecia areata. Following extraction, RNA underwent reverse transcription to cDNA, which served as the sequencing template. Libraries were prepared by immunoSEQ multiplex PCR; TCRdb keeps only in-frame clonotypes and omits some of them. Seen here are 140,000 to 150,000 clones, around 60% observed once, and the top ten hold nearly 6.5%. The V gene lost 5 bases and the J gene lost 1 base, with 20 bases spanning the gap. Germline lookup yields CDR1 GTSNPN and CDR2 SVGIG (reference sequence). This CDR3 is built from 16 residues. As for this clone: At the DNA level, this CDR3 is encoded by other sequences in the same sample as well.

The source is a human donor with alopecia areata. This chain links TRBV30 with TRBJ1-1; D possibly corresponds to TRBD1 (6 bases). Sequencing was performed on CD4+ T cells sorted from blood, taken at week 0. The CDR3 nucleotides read TGTGCCTGGCTCGAGGAAGGGGGTATTAGGAACACTGAAGCTTTCTTT. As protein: CAWLEEGGIRNTEAFF. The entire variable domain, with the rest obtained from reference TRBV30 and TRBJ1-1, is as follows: SQTIHQWPATLVQPVGSPLSLECTVEGTSNPNLYWYRQAAGRGLQLLFYSVGIGQISSEVPQNLSASRPQDRQFILSSKKLLLSDSGFYLCAWLEEGGIRNTEAFFGQGTRLTVV.